The text below deals with one T cell receptor (beta chain). Authors' data handling: Reference gene primer amplification yielded estimated nucleated cell counts. Some clones are missing from TCRdb's copy, which holds only in-frame ones; the method was immunoSEQ multiplex PCR. For V, J and clone size, that table is used; D and trimming come from the DNA. The profile covers 250,000 or so clones, with 86% appearing a single time and over 2% taken by the ten largest. This sample is drawn from a study of blood T cell repertoires in COVID-19. Looking at the study overall: From T cells, B-cell-depleted T cells, or PBMCs came the material, which was cDNA or gDNA.

Germline loops: CDR1 MDHEN, CDR2 SYDVKM. The ends lost 3 bases at V and 6 bases at J; junction bases unmatched: 18. The CDR3 is 18 amino acids. The material sequenced was PBMCs or T cells enriched from blood (not recorded which). This receptor was obtained from a woman aged 45-59 years who had recovered from COVID-19. V is TRBV28 and J is TRBJ2-7, with 9 bases lining up with TRBD2. The CDR3 coding sequence is TGTGCCAGCAGTTTTGTCCATCTTTGGCGGGAGGGCCACTCCGAGCAGTACTTC. As protein: CASSFVHLWREGHSEQYF.